This T cell receptor beta chain was captured in a study of Ad26.COV2.S vaccination and SARS-CoV-2 variants (dated by TCRdb to 2020 to 2023). About the investigation overall: Vaccine-arm donors were drawn from COV1001, a multicentre, randomized, double-blind, placebo-controlled phase I-IIa trial of Ad26.COV2.S in healthy adults. Ad26.COV2.S was given intramuscularly at 5x10^10 or 1x10^11 viral particles, as a single shot or as two shots 56 days apart. Participants in the trial were split at random into five groups of five each, receiving low-dose or high-dose Ad26.COV2.S once or twice, or else placebo on both occasions. Blinding of investigators to trial group allocation was maintained during experiments and outcome assessment. The TCR-sequenced set comprised approximately 30 samples: some 20 Ad26.COV2.S vaccine recipients, 5 placebo recipients and 8 SARS-CoV-2 convalescent individuals. TCRbeta repertoire sequencing was used to assess the specificity and breadth of SARS-CoV-2-reactive T cell receptors after Ad26.COV2.S vaccination. Paper-wide results and their limitations: Compared with placebo recipients, Ad26.COV2.S recipients showed higher spike-specific TCR breadth (P = 0.0014). Comparing responses between vaccine doses or regimens was not something the study was powered to do. According to the authors, total T cell responses may have been underestimated by the TCR breadth and depth analyses. Substantial breadth of spike-specific CD8+ and CD4+ T cell responses was reported after vaccination. Vaccine and placebo recipients had similar non-spike TCR breadth, a finding consistent with the vaccine containing only spike.

This specimen's treatment or condition label, interpreted: approximately 18 received Ad26.COV2.S at low or high dose, single or two shots; roughly five received placebo; per-sample allocation not given. For vaccine and placebo recipients, repertoires were sequenced using samples collected on day 63 after the first injection. In Cohort 1b, around 23 adults aged 18-55 years were enrolled at a single site in Boston, USA, between 29 July and 7 August 2020. Ad26.COV2.S was a replication-incompetent adenovirus type 26 vector expressing a prefusion-stabilized SARS-CoV-2 spike protein from the original Wuhan strain. The germline V gene supplies CDR1 SGHRS and CDR2 YFSETQ. From V the trimming removes 4 bases and from J it removes 2 bases, while the gene matches leave 3 bases of the junction unaccounted for. The CDR3 contains 14 residues, cysteine and phenylalanine counted. Of the read, only the CDR3 DNA is kept; its 42 bases are in frame from base 1.

To note about this clone: Its recognized antigen is unknown. No much larger clone exists at a distance of one base, and base qualities are not known.

The immunoSEQ Assay was the method used to sequence TCRbeta CDR3 regions. After extraction, genomic DNA underwent amplification by bias-controlled multiplex PCR, followed by high-throughput sequencing. The published analysis was carried out like this. To quantify the absolute abundance of every unique TCRbeta CDR3 region, sequences were collapsed and filtered. Usable DNA was measured by amplifying reference genes present in all nucleated cells, and TCRbeta template counts were normalized to that usable DNA to estimate T cell fraction. Repertoire TCRs were annotated as SARS-CoV-2-specific when V gene, CDR3 amino acid sequence and J gene were exactly matched to a known reactive TCR set. The reference SARS-CoV-2 TCR set came from MIRA and was filtered for enrichment in COVID-19-positive ImmuneCODE repertoires, removing public or cross-reactive TCRs. Drawing on the MIRA antigens, annotated TCRs were analysed further at the level of specific ORF or position within ORF. Breadth was defined as annotated unique rearrangements over total unique productive rearrangements; depth was the summed frequency of those rearrangements. TCR breadth was compared between groups using two-sided Wilcoxon rank-sum tests. Entries here come from immuneACCESS through TCRdb and include only in-frame sequences with V and J called. Some clones fail to appear in such tables; in the studies checked, an unresolved V gene covers under half of the shortfall, and the cause of the remainder is unknown. D and trimming were read from the DNA, whereas the V and J calls and clone size are those reported in that table. The sample table shows around 300,000 clones, and 90% are seen once. Clones ranked in the top ten supply 4.5% to 5.5% of the sample.

The rearranged chain carries TRBV5-1 and TRBJ2-5, and TRBD1 aligns with 9 junction nucleotides. The sequenced sample was peripheral blood, obtained in a trial of Ad26.COV2.S vaccine versus placebo. This TCR was sampled from a person aged 18-65 years who received the Ad26.COV2.S COVID-19 vaccine or a placebo. DNA sequence: TGCGCCAGCAGCCTGACAGGGGGGCAAGAGACCCAGTACTTC. Its protein product is CASSLTGGQETQYF.